These 8 T cell receptor beta chains share one sample of origin, sequenced in a study of spatial heterogeneity in lung cancer. Time point: blood at routine non-recurrence follow-up after resection. Sequencing of whole RNA from tumor, nontumor lung or frozen PBMC involved no sorting. TCRdb re-derived calls from the 5' RACE reads in MiXCR, one entry per CDR3 protein. This table has about 120,000 distinct CDR3 sequences, 10% to 15% appearing once. The source material was PBMCs, sampled at follow-up. The receptors were gathered from a male donor with early-stage non-small cell lung cancer.

This clonotype was counted ten times or more. The V call is TRBV5-1, the J call TRBJ1-6, with D unresolved. Germline V gives CDR1 SGHRS, CDR2 YFSETQ. The CDR3 consists of 14 residues. V was shortened by 3 bases and J by 7 bases, with 11 bases between the two germline ends. CDR3 in DNA: TGCGCCAGCAGCTCGGGCCGCCCAAATTCACCCCTCCACTTT. It translates to CASSSGRPNSPLHF.

The gene calls are TRBV4-1 and TRBJ2-7, with TRBD2 matching 8 bases. The CDR3 sequence is 17 residues long. V gave up 0 bases and J gave up 2 bases; unmatched junction bases: 9. CDR1 and CDR2 (germline): MGHRA, YSYEKL. CDR3 sequence reads: CASSQEITSGFPYEQYF. CDR3 coding DNA: TGCGCCAGCAGCCAAGAGATTACTAGCGGCTTCCCCTACGAGCAGTACTTC.

The sample holds a few counts of this clonotype. The V gene is TRBV15, the J gene TRBJ1-4, with TRBD1 as a possible D gene (6 bases). Per the germline V gene, CDR1 is LNHNV and CDR2 is YYDKDF (reference sequence). V dropped 0 bases and J dropped 8 bases, with 10 bases sitting between them. CDR3 size: 14 residues. The chain's CDR3 is CATSRDLGGEKLFF. CDR3 coding DNA: TGTGCCACCAGCAGAGACCTGGGGGGCGAAAAACTGTTTTTT.

In this sample, this clonotype turned up a few times. CDR3 amino acids: CASRRRLAGGPSTDTQYF. The CDR3 DNA reads TGTGCCAGCAGGCGTCGACTAGCGGGGGGCCCTAGCACAGATACGCAGTATTTT. The genes are TRBV27 and TRBJ2-3; TRBD2 agrees at 13 bases. The CDR3 sequence is 18 residues long. V was clipped by 6 bases and J by 0 bases; unmatched bases: 9. Per the germline V gene, CDR1 is MNHEY and CDR2 is SMNVEV (reference sequence).

This clonotype was seen ten or more times. J is TRBJ2-3 and V is TRBV4-3; D may correspond to TRBD1 or TRBD2 (5 bases each). The CDR3 runs 15 residues. Germline V gene data show CDR1 as LGHNA and CDR2 as YSLEER. V shed 0 bases and J shed 6 bases, with 13 bases lying between them. Written as DNA, the CDR3 is TGCGCCAGCAGCCAAGATTGGGGACCGGCTGATACGCAGTATTTT. Translation: CASSQDWGPADTQYF.

This clonotype showed up many times. The rearrangement joins TRBV11-2 to TRBJ2-7; possible D gene TRBD2, 6 bases. Trimming shortened V by 6 bases and J by 3 bases, and 15 bases separated the two germline ends. From germline, CDR1 is SGHAT and CDR2 FQNNGV. The CDR3 contains 14 residues. For the CDR3, the DNA is TGTGCCAGCAGAAAAACCGGGAGCAACTACGAGCAGTACTTC. As protein: CASRKTGSNYEQYF.

The chain carries TRBV7-8 and TRBJ1-6; 9 bases map to TRBD1. V trimming: 0 bases; J trimming: 7 bases; junction bases outside the gene matches: 4. The CDR3 spans 16 residues. The germline V gene encodes CDR1 SGHVS and CDR2 FQNEAQ. In DNA form, the CDR3 reads TGTGCCAGCAGCTTAGCCAACAGGGGGCTGAATTCACCCCTCCACTTT. Residues: CASSLANRGLNSPLHF.

This clonotype occurred a few times. This chain connects TRBV5-1 to TRBJ2-1, with 10 bases identical to TRBD1. This CDR3 region has 15 residues. The germline CDR1 and CDR2 sequences are SGHRS and YFSETQ. J gave up 3 bases and V 4 bases, and 4 bases lay outside the gene matches. CDR3 residues: CASSSGTGVYNEQFF. The CDR3 bases are TGCGCCAGCAGCAGCGGGACAGGGGTCTACAATGAGCAGTTCTTC.